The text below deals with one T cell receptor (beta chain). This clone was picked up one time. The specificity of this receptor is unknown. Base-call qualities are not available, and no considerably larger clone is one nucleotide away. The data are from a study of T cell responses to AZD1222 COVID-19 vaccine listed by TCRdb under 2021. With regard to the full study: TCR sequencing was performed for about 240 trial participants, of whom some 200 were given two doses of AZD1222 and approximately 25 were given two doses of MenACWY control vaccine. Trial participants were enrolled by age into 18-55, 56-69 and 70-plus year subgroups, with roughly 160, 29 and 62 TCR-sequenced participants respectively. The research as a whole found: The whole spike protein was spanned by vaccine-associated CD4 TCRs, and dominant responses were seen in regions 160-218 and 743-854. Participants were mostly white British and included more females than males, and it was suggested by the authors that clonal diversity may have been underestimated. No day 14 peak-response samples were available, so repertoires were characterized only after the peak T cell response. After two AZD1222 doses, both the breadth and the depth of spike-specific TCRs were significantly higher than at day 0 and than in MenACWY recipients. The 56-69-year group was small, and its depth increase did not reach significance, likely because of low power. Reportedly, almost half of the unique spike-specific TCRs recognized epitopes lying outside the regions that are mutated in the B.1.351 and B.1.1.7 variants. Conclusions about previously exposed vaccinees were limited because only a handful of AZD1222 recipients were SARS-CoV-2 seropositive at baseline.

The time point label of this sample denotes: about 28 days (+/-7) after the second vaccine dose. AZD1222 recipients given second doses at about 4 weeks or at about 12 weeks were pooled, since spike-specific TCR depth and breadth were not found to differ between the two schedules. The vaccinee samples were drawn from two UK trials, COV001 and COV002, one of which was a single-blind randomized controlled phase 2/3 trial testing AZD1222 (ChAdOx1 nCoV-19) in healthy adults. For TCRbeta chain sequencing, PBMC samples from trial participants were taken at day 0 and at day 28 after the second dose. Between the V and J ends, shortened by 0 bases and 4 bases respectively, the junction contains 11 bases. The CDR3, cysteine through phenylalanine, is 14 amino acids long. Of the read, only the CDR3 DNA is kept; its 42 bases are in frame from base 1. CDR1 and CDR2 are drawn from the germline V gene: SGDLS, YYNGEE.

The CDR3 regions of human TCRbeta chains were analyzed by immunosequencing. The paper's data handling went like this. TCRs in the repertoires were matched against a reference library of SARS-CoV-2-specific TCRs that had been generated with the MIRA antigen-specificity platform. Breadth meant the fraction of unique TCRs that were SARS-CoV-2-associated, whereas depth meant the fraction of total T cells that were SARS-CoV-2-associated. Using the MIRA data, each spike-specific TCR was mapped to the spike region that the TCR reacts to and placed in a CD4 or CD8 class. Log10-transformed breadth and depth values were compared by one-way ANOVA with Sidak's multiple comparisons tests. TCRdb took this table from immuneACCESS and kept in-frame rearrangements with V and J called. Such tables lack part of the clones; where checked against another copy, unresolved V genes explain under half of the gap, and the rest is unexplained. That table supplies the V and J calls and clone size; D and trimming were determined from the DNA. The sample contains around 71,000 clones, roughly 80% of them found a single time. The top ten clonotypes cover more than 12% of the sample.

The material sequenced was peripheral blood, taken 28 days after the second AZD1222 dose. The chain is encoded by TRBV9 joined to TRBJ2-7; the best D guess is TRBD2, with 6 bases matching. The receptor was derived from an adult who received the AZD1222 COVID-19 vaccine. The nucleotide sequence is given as TGTGCCAGCAGCGTAGGGGGGGAGAGATACGAGCAGTACTTC. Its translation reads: CASSVGGERYEQYF.